Each of the 8 T cell receptor beta chains below was sequenced from the same sample in a study of regulatory T cells in long-lasting Graves disease. The TCR beta library used iRepertoire HTBI primers with Arm-PCR amplification of CDR3. TCRdb redid the calling of the multiplex PCR reads with MiXCR, one entry per CDR3 protein. The sample yields approximately 480,000 distinct CDR3 sequences, around 15% seen once. This sample's time point: newly diagnosed GD, antithyroid drugs for less than 3 months. Construction of the TCR library relied on RNA isolated from PBMCs. This sample was shared with a second study, whose subject was T cells in Graves' hyperthyroidism and ophthalmopathy.

The source was peripheral blood mononuclear cells (PBMCs), collected at new diagnosis, from a patient treated with antithyroid drugs. The origin of the receptors is a man aged 35 to 55 with Graves disease.

This clonotype showed up many times. J is TRBJ2-7 and V is TRBV18; 11 bases fit TRBD1. The ends lost 4 bases at V and 0 bases at J; junction bases unmatched: 5. In germline, CDR1 is KGHSH, CDR2 LQKENI. The CDR3 covers 16 residues. The CDR3 sequence is CASSRDRGTNSYEQYF. The CDR3 DNA sequence: TGTGCCAGCTCACGGGACAGGGGGACGAACTCCTACGAGCAGTACTTC.

The chain joins TRBV12-3 or TRBV12-4 to TRBJ1-2; no firm D call. V was clipped by 4 bases and J by 9 bases, with 9 bases between them. The CDR3 has 11 amino acids. In nucleotides, the CDR3 is TGTGCCAGCAGTTCGAGGGTGAGCTACACCTTC. Protein sequence: CASSSRVSYTF.

In this sample, this clonotype turned up a few times. The chain combines TRBV7-9 with TRBJ1-6; a weak D match, TRBD1 (5 bases). Germline CDR1 reads SEHNR; CDR2 reads FQNEAQ (reference sequence). V was clipped by 2 bases and J by 7 bases, with 12 bases between them. CDR3 size: 15 residues. Written as DNA, the CDR3 is TGTGCCAGCAGCTTAAGGAGGGGTAACAATTCACCCCTCCACTTT. It is translated as CASSLRRGNNSPLHF.

This clonotype has ten or more counts. CDR3 sequence (DNA): TGTGCCAGCAGTTTTTGGCTGGGGACTAGCGGGAGGGGAAATGAGCAGTTCTTC. This gives the protein CASSFWLGTSGRGNEQFF. The chain combines TRBV28 with TRBJ2-1; 16 bases align to TRBD2. Germline V gene sequence: CDR1 MDHEN, CDR2 SYDVKM. The CDR3 extends over 18 amino acids. With V trimmed by 3 bases and J by 7 bases, 9 bases remained unmatched.

This clonotype was detected ten times or more. V and J are TRBV11-2 and TRBJ2-2, with TRBD2 matching over 8 bases. The germline gives CDR1 SGHAT, CDR2 FQNNGV. CDR3 length: 17 residues. J was trimmed by 4 bases and V by 2 bases; bases with no gene match: 9. The DNA for the CDR3 is TGTGCCAGCAGCTTATCGGCCGGGACTAGTAGCACCGGGGAGCTGTTTTTT. Protein: CASSLSAGTSSTGELFF.

This clonotype was found many times. The J gene is TRBJ2-1, the V gene TRBV9; 8 bases fit TRBD1. Germline trimming cut 2 bases from V and 9 bases from J; bases unmatched to any gene: 19. CDR1 and CDR2 from the germline V gene are SGDLS and YYNGEE. The CDR3 loop spans 18 amino acids. The CDR3 loop is CASSVQTGVRELAPEQFF. CDR3 coding DNA: TGTGCCAGCAGCGTTCAGACAGGGGTAAGGGAATTAGCTCCTGAGCAGTTCTTC. Full variable domain (rest looked up from reference TRBV9 and TRBJ2-1): DSGVTQTPKHLITATGQRVTLRCSPRSGDLSVYWYQQSLDQGLQFLIQYYNGEERAKGNILERFSAQQFPDLHSELNLSSLELGDSALYFCASSVQTGVRELAPEQFFGPGTRLTVL.

This clonotype was picked up many times. The rearrangement links TRBV2 to TRBJ2-7; 10 bases map to TRBD2. The J segment lost 7 bases and the V segment lost 4 bases, leaving 10 bases of the junction unmatched. Germline V gene lookup returns CDR1 SNHLY and CDR2 FYNNEI. The CDR3 has 15 amino acids. The DNA for the CDR3 is TGTGCCAGCAGTGGGGTAGCGGGAGGCCCCTTGGAGCAGTACTTC. This encodes CASSGVAGGPLEQYF. Combining the CDR3 with reference TRBV2 and TRBJ2-7 gives the whole variable domain EPEVTQTPSHQVTQMGQEVILRCVPISNHLYFYWYRQILGQKVEFLVSFYNNEISEKSEIFDDQFSVERPDGSNFTLKIRSTKLEDSAMYFCASSGVAGGPLEQYFGPGTRLTVT.

This clonotype was recorded many times. The rearrangement uses TRBV24-1 and TRBJ2-6, with a possible D match to TRBD2 (6 bases). V lost 6 bases and J lost 1, with 12 bases in between. This CDR3 contains 16 residues. Germline V CDR1 and CDR2: KGHDR, SFDVKD. This CDR3 is CATSRAGTSGANVLTF. CDR3 nucleotide sequence: TGTGCCACCAGTCGGGCAGGGACTTCTGGGGCCAACGTCCTGACTTTC.